The 27 T cell receptor delta chains listed next were all sequenced from one sample in a study of Vδ1+ human thymocytes. Extracted RNA was reverse transcribed into cDNA. Pooled V-gene forward primers with one constant-region reverse primer generated the CDR3 amplicons by multiplex PCR. TCRdb applied CATT to the multiplex PCR reads for clone calling. The profile covers about 75,000 delta-chain clones, with 30% to 45% appearing a single time and under 0.3% taken by the ten largest. These receptors' targets are unknown. The study, taken as a whole, reports: Thymic TRG and TRD repertoires appeared highly polyclonal.

The sequencing sample was made of Vdelta1+ gamma-delta thymocytes from the thymus. Stated subset: FACS-sorted CD3+ TCRalphabeta- TCRVdelta1+ TCRVdelta2- thymocytes. The receptors derive from a boy younger than two who had congenital heart surgery.

This clone has just a few counts. The V call is TRDV1, the J call TRDJ1; 8 bases fit TRDD3. The CDR3 runs 25 residues. J was trimmed by 1 base and V by 0 bases; bases with no gene match: 31. Germline CDR1 reads TSWWSYY; CDR2 reads QGS. CDR3 in amino acids: CALGELRSPAPYTGGSRLATDKLIF. The CDR3 bases are TGTGCTCTTGGGGAACTGCGGTCTCCTGCCCCTTATACTGGGGGCTCTCGGTTGGCCACCGATAAACTCATCTTT.

V is TRDV1 and J is TRDJ1; D uncertain. CDR1 is TSWWSYY and CDR2 is QGS in the germline V gene. The length of the CDR3 is 17 residues. With 4 bases removed from V and 1 base from J, the gap between germline ends came to 19 bases. The CDR3 reads CALGGLPLYPLTDKLIF. For the CDR3, the DNA is TGTGCTCTTGGGGGACTACCTCTGTACCCCCTCACCGATAAACTCATCTTT.

This clone was recorded a few times. J is TRDJ1 and V is TRDV1, with TRDD3 identical over 8 bases. CDR1 TSWWSYY and CDR2 QGS come from the germline V gene. This CDR3 contains 21 residues. V shed 5 bases, J shed 0 bases, and the junction held 23 bases outside the gene matches. CDR3 loop: CALGPQAFVLVGDRDTDKLIF. CDR3 bases: TGTGCTCTTGGGCCCCAGGCCTTCGTCCTTGTGGGGGATCGGGACACCGATAAACTCATCTTT.

The chain employs TRDV1 and TRDJ1; TRDD3 aligns across 10 bases. J was trimmed by 0 bases and V by 1 base; bases with no gene match: 14. This CDR3 has 20 amino acids. The germline CDR1 and CDR2 sequences are TSWWSYY and QGS. In DNA, the CDR3 is TGTGCTCTTGGGGAACCTCCCGTCTACTGGGGGATGGCGTACACCGATAAACTCATCTTT. Its translation is CALGEPPVYWGMAYTDKLIF.

The V and J genes are TRDV1 and TRDJ1; a weak D match, TRDD3 (6 bases). This CDR3 comprises 15 residues. The V end lost 0 bases, the J end lost 2 bases, and 10 bases lay between the germline ends. The germline gives CDR1 TSWWSYY, CDR2 QGS. The CDR3 loop is CALGELAGDTDKLIF. CDR3 bases: TGTGCTCTTGGGGAACTCGCAGGGGATACCGATAAACTCATCTTT.

Comment on this clone: One end of the junction is discordant with germline, which a read error may explain. The rearrangement joins TRDV1 to TRDJ1; no clear D. The germline CDR1 and CDR2 sequences are TSWWSYY and QGS. The CDR3 length is 15 residues. This chain's CDR3 is CALGESRSGPDELIF. The CDR3, as DNA: TGTGCTCTTGGGGAGAGCAGATCGGGGCCCGATGAACTCATCTTT.

V gene TRDV1 combines with J gene TRDJ1; 12 bases align to TRDD3. The CDR3 has 24 amino acids. Per the germline V gene, CDR1 is TSWWSYY and CDR2 is QGS. The V gene end was trimmed by 3 bases and the J gene end by 3 bases; junction bases not matched to a gene: 29. CDR3 coding DNA: TGTGCTCTTGGGGAGACGGCCTTCTCCTGGGGGATACGGAGGAAATCCTTACTGGCCGATAAACTCATCTTT. Protein: CALGETAFSWGIRRKSLLADKLIF.

The chain employs TRDV1 and TRDJ1, with 8 bases lining up with TRDD2. The CDR3 is 19 amino acids. Losses at the gene ends were 1 base for V and 1 base for J; bases not matched to a gene: 14. The germline V gene encodes CDR1 TSWWSYY and CDR2 QGS. The CDR3: CALGEHITSYGVSTDKLIF. The CDR3 DNA follows: TGTGCTCTTGGGGAACACATTACTTCCTACGGTGTATCCACCGATAAACTCATCTTT.

The rearrangement uses TRDV1 and TRDJ1; the match to TRDD3 covers 8 bases. The CDR3 spans 16 residues. Trimming removed 0 bases from V and 3 bases from J; junction bases left unmatched: 6. From germline, CDR1 is TSWWSYY and CDR2 QGS. The DNA of the CDR3 is TGTGCTCTTGGGGAACTACTACGGGATACGCCCGATAAACTCATCTTT. Translation: CALGELLRDTPDKLIF.

V usage is TRDV1 and J usage is TRDJ1; 12 bases agree with TRDD3. Germline V gene sequence: CDR1 TSWWSYY, CDR2 QGS. V lost 0 bases and J lost 4; bases outside the gene matches: 21. There are 22 residues in the CDR3. CDR3 sequence: CALGELYPRLGDTPHPFDKLIF. CDR3 DNA sequence: TGTGCTCTTGGGGAACTCTATCCTAGACTGGGGGATACACCCCATCCCTTCGATAAACTCATCTTT.

This sequence joins TRDV1 and TRDJ1, with TRDD3 identical over 9 bases. This CDR3 region has 19 residues. J lost 2 bases, V lost 1 base, and 14 bases had no gene match. Per the germline V gene, CDR1 is TSWWSYY and CDR2 is QGS. CDR3 region: CALGEPGYGDTRCTDKLIF. The CDR3 DNA sequence: TGTGCTCTTGGGGAACCGGGATACGGGGATACGCGTTGTACCGATAAACTCATCTTT.

This rearrangement joins TRDV1 to TRDJ1; D gene ambiguous. Trimming removed 2 bases at V and 1 base at J, with 26 bases between. The CDR3 has 20 amino acids. Germline V gene data show CDR1 as TSWWSYY and CDR2 as QGS. CDR3 loop: CALGESYFPSSCRGTDKLIF. CDR3 DNA sequence: TGTGCTCTTGGGGAAAGTTATTTCCCATCGAGTTGCAGGGGCACCGATAAACTCATCTTT.

This clone was seen ten or more times. Other DNA sequences in this sample translate to the same CDR3. The gene calls are TRDV2 and TRDJ3; 7 positions match TRDD3. From germline, CDR1 is GEAIGNYY and CDR2 EKD. The V segment lost 0 bases and the J segment 1 base; nucleotides outside the gene matches: 5. The CDR3 has 18 amino acids. This chain's CDR3 is CACDTAGGPSWDTRQMFF. DNA of the CDR3: TGTGCCTGTGACACCGCTGGGGGCCCTTCCTGGGACACCCGACAGATGTTTTTC.

By sample share, this clone is medium-sized. The identical CDR3 is also encoded by other nucleotide sequences in the sample. V usage is TRDV2 and J usage is TRDJ1; D call uncertain. The germline CDR1 and CDR2 sequences are GEAIGNYY and EKD. V was clipped by 5 bases and J by 7 bases, with 16 bases between them. There are 13 residues in the CDR3. The CDR3 region is CACAQPGGCKLIF. The CDR3 bases are TGTGCCTGTGCCCAACCGGGAGGTTGTAAACTCATCTTT.

This clone was found a few times. This chain links TRDV1 with TRDJ1; D may be TRDD3 (5 bases). V was trimmed by 2 bases and J by 1 base, leaving 23 bases between them. This CDR3 comprises 19 residues. Germline assignment: CDR1 TSWWSYY and CDR2 QGS. The DNA for the CDR3 is TGTGCTCTTGGGGAAACAGCTTTTCTTCGTAGGGGACCCACCGATAAACTCATCTTT. This gives the protein CALGETAFLRRGPTDKLIF.

The chain combines TRDV1 with TRDJ1; D might be TRDD3 (5 bases). The CDR3 runs 15 residues. Germline V gives CDR1 TSWWSYY, CDR2 QGS. V lost 7 bases and J lost 0, with 15 bases in between. The chain's CDR3 is CALASTPGNTDKLIF. The CDR3 coding sequence is TGTGCTCTTGCCAGTACCCCTGGGAACACCGATAAACTCATCTTT.

This clone was counted between two and nine times. This chain uses TRDV1 with TRDJ1; 9 bases map to TRDD3. This CDR3 spans 18 amino acids. V dropped 1 base and J dropped 1; count of bases not matched to a gene: 10. Germline CDR1 and CDR2: TSWWSYY and QGS. In nucleotides, the CDR3 is TGTGCTCTTGGGGAACCCGCCCGGCCTGGGGGATTCACCGATAAACTCATCTTT. It yields the protein CALGEPARPGGFTDKLIF.

The chain uses TRDV1 and TRDJ1; no firm D call. The germline gives CDR1 TSWWSYY, CDR2 QGS. The CDR3 loop spans 12 amino acids. Deletions cut 2 bases from V and 6 bases from J, with 7 bases between. For the CDR3, the DNA is TGTGCTCTTGGGGAATCCGTGCATAAACTCATCTTT. It codes for CALGESVHKLIF.

This clone appeared a few times. The chain recombines TRDV1 with TRDJ1; TRDD3 aligns across 10 bases. The CDR3 is 18 amino acids. The junction had 15 bases not matched to a gene; V was cut back by 1 base and J by 7 bases. The germline gives CDR1 TSWWSYY, CDR2 QGS. CDR3 sequence: CALGEHIRGWGIKRKLIF. CDR3 in DNA: TGTGCTCTTGGGGAACATATCAGAGGCTGGGGGATAAAACGTAAACTCATCTTT.

This clone was picked up a small number of times. The chain has TRDV1 and TRDJ1; 12 bases map to TRDD3. This CDR3 contains 17 residues. V gave up 5 bases and J gave up 2 bases; unmatched junction bases: 9. Germline lookup yields CDR1 TSWWSYY and CDR2 QGS. The CDR3 DNA follows: TGTGCTCTTGGGATTTCATCTGGGGGATACGGAACCGATAAACTCATCTTT. It specifies CALGISSGGYGTDKLIF.

This clone was observed a few times. This sequence joins TRDV1 and TRDJ1; 8 nucleotides match TRDD3. The germline V gene encodes CDR1 TSWWSYY and CDR2 QGS. The CDR3 runs to 20 residues. V lost 1 base to trimming and J lost 4 bases; unmatched junction nucleotides: 20. The CDR3 coding sequence is TGTGCTCTTGGGGAACCCAAGAGGCGCCCACTGGGGGCTTACCACGATAAACTCATCTTT. Protein sequence: CALGEPKRRPLGAYHDKLIF.

This clone came up a few times. V is TRDV1 and J is TRDJ1; 13 bases map to TRDD3. Losses at the gene ends were 0 bases for V and 3 bases for J; bases not matched to a gene: 13. The CDR3 covers 20 residues. Germline loops: CDR1 TSWWSYY, CDR2 QGS. This CDR3 reads CALGELLPNSLGDTADKLIF. The CDR3 DNA reads as TGTGCTCTTGGGGAACTCCTCCCAAATTCACTGGGGGATACGGCCGATAAACTCATCTTT.

This chain uses TRDV1 with TRDJ1; 12 nucleotides match TRDD3. Germline V lookup: CDR1 TSWWSYY, CDR2 QGS. This CDR3 contains 22 residues. The V and J ends lost 0 bases and 0 bases, in that order; junction bases with no gene match: 17. The CDR3 here is CALGELSMPSTGGYLYTDKLIF. The CDR3 region has the DNA TGTGCTCTTGGGGAACTCTCAATGCCTTCAACTGGGGGATACCTTTACACCGATAAACTCATCTTT.

About this clone itself: One end of the junction fails to match germline, which may point to a read error. This chain joins TRDV1 and TRDJ1; 9 bases map to TRDD3. CDR3 length: 22 amino acids. Germline loops: CDR1 TSWWSYY, CDR2 QGS. Here the CDR3 DNA reads TGTGCTCTTGGGGAGAACTCCTTCCCACTCCTCACTACTGGGGGACCGACCGCTAAACTCATCTTT. It is translated as CALGENSFPLLTTGGPTAKLIF.

The chain links TRDV1 to TRDJ1, with D perhaps given as TRDD2 or TRDD3 (8 bases each). Per germline, CDR1 TSWWSYY and CDR2 QGS. The CDR3 runs to 23 residues. Trimming left V 6 bases short and J 0 bases short, with 38 bases between. The CDR3 coding sequence is TGTGCTCTTGGAAACGGCCTTCCTAAACCTTACTGGGGGCCAACTCCGTACACCGATAAACTCATCTTT. This translates into CALGNGLPKPYWGPTPYTDKLIF.

The sample holds a few counts of this clone. The chain uses TRDV1 and TRDJ1, with 8 bases identical to TRDD3. This CDR3 contains 22 residues. CDR1 TSWWSYY and CDR2 QGS come from the germline V gene. V lost 2 bases and J lost 0; bases outside the gene matches: 23. The CDR3 protein is CALGEGGLSLGELSPYTDKLIF. CDR3 sequence (DNA): TGTGCTCTTGGGGAAGGTGGCTTATCCCTGGGGGAATTGTCGCCTTACACCGATAAACTCATCTTT.

The chain links TRDV1 to TRDJ1; D uncertain. The CDR3 covers 14 residues. Trimming left V 2 bases short and J 3 bases short, with 10 bases between. Germline CDR1 and CDR2: TSWWSYY and QGS. The CDR3, as DNA: TGTGCTCTTGGGGAAAGTCATACAGCCGATAAACTCATCTTT. Residues: CALGESHTADKLIF.